This T cell receptor delta chain was identified in a study of gamma-delta T cells after stem cell transplantation. TCRdb reprocessed the RT-PCR reads using CATT. The repertoire consists of about 5,000 delta-chain clones, with more than 1.5% occurring once and the leading ten covering less than 35%. There are a few counts of this clone. The mismatch at residue 3 between this DNA's translation and the TCRdb protein of a much larger clone likely reflects a read error; the protein shown is translated from the DNA. The CDR3 runs 16 residues. In germline, CDR1 is GEAIGNYY, CDR2 EKD. Sequencing was done on a sample of gamma-delta T cells. The chain is built from TRDV2 and TRDJ1, with D unresolved. The sequence derives from a human donor. It is not recorded whose cells these are; they may come from a transplant donor. The CDR3: CARDPVGVPGKSKLIF. The CDR3 DNA is TGTGCCCGTGACCCCGTAGGGGTCCCTGGAAAATCTAAACTCATCTTT.